One sample yielded the 7 T cell receptor beta chains listed below, sequenced in a study of blood T cell repertoires in COVID-19. The method was immunoSEQ multiplex PCR; TCRdb's version includes in-frame clones alone and lacks a portion of them. The data show some 330,000 clones, about 90% seen once. Specimen: PBMCs or T cells enriched from blood (not recorded which). Receptor source: a man aged 25 to 40 who had recovered from COVID-19.

This clone was detected only once. This rearrangement joins TRBV7-2 to TRBJ2-7; the D gene is possibly TRBD2 (6 bases). The CDR3 sequence is 15 residues long. CDR1 and CDR2 from the germline V gene are SGHTA and FQGNSA. Trimming took 1 base from V and 1 from J, leaving 11 bases between them. CDR3 region: CASSLDGTSSYEQYF. The CDR3 bases are TGTGCCAGCAGCTTAGATGGGACTTCTTCCTACGAGCAGTACTTC. Full variable domain (missing parts from reference TRBV7-2 and TRBJ2-7): GAGVSQSPSNKVTEKGKDVELRCDPISGHTALYWYRQSLGQGLEFLIYFQGNSAPDKSGLPSDRFSAERTGGSVSTLTIQRTQQEDSAVYLCASSLDGTSSYEQYFGPGTRLTVT.

The chain combines TRBV5-1 with TRBJ1-5; D is unresolved. The length of the CDR3 is 11 residues. V gave up 4 bases and J gave up 11 bases, with 10 bases separating them. The germline V gene has CDR1 SGHRS and CDR2 YFSETQ. The DNA for the CDR3 is TGCGCCAGCAGCCACCGCCCGGCCCAGCATTTT. Protein product: CASSHRPAQHF.

In DNA form, the CDR3 reads TGTGCCAGCAGCACCAGACTAGCGGGGGCCGGCACAGATACGCAGTATTTT. Amino acids: CASSTRLAGAGTDTQYF. The gene calls are TRBV7-9 and TRBJ2-3, with 12 nucleotides matching TRBD2. The CDR3 is 17 amino acids. Germline V gives CDR1 SEHNR, CDR2 FQNEAQ (reference sequence). V lost 5 bases to trimming and J lost 1 base; unmatched junction nucleotides: 7.

This clone was recorded only once. This chain joins TRBV30 and TRBJ1-3; unclear D gene. The germline V and J ends were trimmed by 2 bases and 7 bases, with 12 bases remaining between them. CDR3 length: 13 residues. Germline CDR1 and CDR2: GTSNPN and SVGIG (reference sequence). As DNA, the CDR3 is TGTGCCTGGAGTTCGACCATCGGGAACACCATATATTTT. Amino acids: CAWSSTIGNTIYF. The variable domain in full, completed from reference TRBV30 and TRBJ1-3, reads SQTIHQWPATLVQPVGSPLSLECTVEGTSNPNLYWYRQAAGRGLQLLFYSVGIGQISSEVPQNLSASRPQDRQFILSSKKLLLSDSGFYLCAWSSTIGNTIYFGEGSWLTVV.

In nucleotides, the CDR3 is TGCGCCAGCAGCCAAGATGTCGACTACCAAGAGACCCAGTACTTC. This translates into CASSQDVDYQETQYF. The chain employs TRBV4-1 and TRBJ2-5; D call uncertain. The CDR3 has 15 residues. The V gene lost 0 bases and the J gene lost 0 bases, with 8 bases spanning the gap. Germline V gene lookup returns CDR1 MGHRA and CDR2 YSYEKL.

A few counts support this clone. The chain links TRBV19 to TRBJ1-6; the match to TRBD1 covers 8 bases. J gave up 7 bases and V 5 bases, and 10 bases lay outside the gene matches. From germline, CDR1 is LNHDA and CDR2 SQIVND (reference sequence). The CDR3 consists of 16 residues. The chain's CDR3 is CASSVPTGVGNSPLHF. The CDR3 coding sequence is TGTGCCAGTAGTGTACCGACAGGGGTCGGGAATTCACCCCTCCACTTT.

The chain carries TRBV11-2 and TRBJ1-4; D is possibly TRBD1 (5 bases). Trimming removed 4 bases from V and 0 bases from J, with 9 bases in between. This CDR3 is built from 15 residues. CDR1 is SGHAT, CDR2 FQNNGV, per germline. This CDR3 reads CASSSSGSTNEKLFF. CDR3 sequence (DNA): TGTGCCAGCAGCTCCTCAGGGTCAACTAATGAAAAACTGTTTTTT.